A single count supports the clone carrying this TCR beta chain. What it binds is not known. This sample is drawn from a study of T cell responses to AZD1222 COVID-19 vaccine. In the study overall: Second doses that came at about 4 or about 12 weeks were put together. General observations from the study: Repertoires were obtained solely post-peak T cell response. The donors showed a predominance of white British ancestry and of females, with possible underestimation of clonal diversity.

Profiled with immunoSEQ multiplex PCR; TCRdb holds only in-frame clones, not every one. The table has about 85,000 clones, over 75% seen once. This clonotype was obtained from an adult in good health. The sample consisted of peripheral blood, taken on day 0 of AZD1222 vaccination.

CDR3 sequence: CASSLGQGLEKLFF. The CDR3 DNA is TGCGCCAGCAGCTTGGGGCAGGGGCTTGAAAAACTGTTTTTT. V is TRBV5-1 and J is TRBJ1-4; D perhaps matches TRBD1 (6 bases). V was clipped by 0 bases and J by 7 bases, with 10 bases between them. CDR3 length: 14 residues. Germline-derived CDR1 and CDR2 are SGHRS and YFSETQ.